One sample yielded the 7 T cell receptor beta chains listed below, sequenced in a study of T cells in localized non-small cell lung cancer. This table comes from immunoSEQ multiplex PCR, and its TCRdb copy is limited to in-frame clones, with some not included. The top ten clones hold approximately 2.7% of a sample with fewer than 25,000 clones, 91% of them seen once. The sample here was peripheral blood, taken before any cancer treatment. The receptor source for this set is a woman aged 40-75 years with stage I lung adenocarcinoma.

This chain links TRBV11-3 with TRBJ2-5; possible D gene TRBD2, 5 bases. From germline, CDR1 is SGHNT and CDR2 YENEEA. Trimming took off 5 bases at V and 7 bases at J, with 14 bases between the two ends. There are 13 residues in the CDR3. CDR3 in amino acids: CASSLDSTGTQYF. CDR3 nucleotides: TGTGCCAGCAGCCTGGACTCGACCGGGACCCAGTACTTC.

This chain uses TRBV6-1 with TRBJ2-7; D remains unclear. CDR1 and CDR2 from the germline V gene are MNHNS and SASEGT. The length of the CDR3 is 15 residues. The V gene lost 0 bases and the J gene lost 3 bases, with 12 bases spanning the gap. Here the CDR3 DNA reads TGTGCCAGCAGTGAAGCGCTCCACGGAGACTACGAGCAGTACTTC. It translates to CASSEALHGDYEQYF.

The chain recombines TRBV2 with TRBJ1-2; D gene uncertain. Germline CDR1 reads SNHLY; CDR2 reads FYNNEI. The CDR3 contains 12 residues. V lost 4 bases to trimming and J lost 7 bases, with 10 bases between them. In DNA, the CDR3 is TGTGCCAGCAGTGTGGAGACACCTGGCTACACCTTC. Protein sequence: CASSVETPGYTF.

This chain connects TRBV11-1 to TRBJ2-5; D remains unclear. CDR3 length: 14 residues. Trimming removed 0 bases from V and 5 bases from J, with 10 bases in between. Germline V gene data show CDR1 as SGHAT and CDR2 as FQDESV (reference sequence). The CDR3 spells CASSLADSSETQYF. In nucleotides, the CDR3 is TGTGCCAGCAGCTTAGCAGACTCCTCCGAGACCCAGTACTTC.

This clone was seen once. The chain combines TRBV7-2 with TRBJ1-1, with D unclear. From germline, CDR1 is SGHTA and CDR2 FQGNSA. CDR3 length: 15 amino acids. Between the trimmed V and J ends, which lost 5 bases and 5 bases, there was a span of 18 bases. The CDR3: CASSPNGQWETEAFF. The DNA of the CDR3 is TGTGCCAGCAGCCCAAACGGCCAGTGGGAGACTGAAGCTTTCTTT.

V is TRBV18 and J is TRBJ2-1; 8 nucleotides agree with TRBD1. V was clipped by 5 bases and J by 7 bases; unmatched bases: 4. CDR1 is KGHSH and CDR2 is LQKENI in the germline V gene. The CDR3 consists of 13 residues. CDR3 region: CASSSTGANEQFF. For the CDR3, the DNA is TGTGCCAGCTCATCGACAGGGGCGAATGAGCAGTTCTTC.

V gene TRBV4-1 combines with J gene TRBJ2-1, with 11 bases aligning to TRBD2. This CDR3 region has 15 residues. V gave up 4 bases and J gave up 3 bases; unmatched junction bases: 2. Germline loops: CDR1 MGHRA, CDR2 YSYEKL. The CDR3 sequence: CASSRLAGGYNEQFF. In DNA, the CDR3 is TGCGCCAGCAGCCGTCTAGCGGGAGGCTACAATGAGCAGTTCTTC.